This passage covers 11 T cell receptor beta chains from one sample sequenced in a study of T-cell reconstitution after alpha-beta-depleted transplantation in children. The authors prepared the TCRbeta library with unique molecular identifiers. TCRdb re-derived calls from the PCR reads in MiXCR, one entry per CDR3 protein. The repertoire has 100,000 to 150,000 distinct CDR3 sequences, 23% of them found once; the top ten carry more than 9%. The sample in question was PBMCs, mostly from graft donor cells, obtained 180 days after TCRalphabeta/CD19-depleted stem cell transplant. All receptors derive from a male patient between 2 and 10 years old who had a stem cell transplant for chronic granulomatous disease, so the T cells may come from the graft donor.

This clonotype showed up many times. In nucleotides, the CDR3 is TGCAGTGCTTACGGGACGCCCGAAAACATTCAGTACTTC. Translated, it gives CSAYGTPENIQYF. The chain employs TRBV20-1 and TRBJ2-4; tentatively, D is TRBD1 or TRBD2 (5 bases each). V lost 5 bases and J 5 bases, leaving 13 bases between the germline ends. Looked up from germline, CDR1 is DFQATT and CDR2 is SNEGSKA (reference sequence). This CDR3 has 13 residues.

This clonotype has a count of ten or more. The chain employs TRBV20-1 and TRBJ2-7; 7 bases agree with TRBD2. V gave up 0 bases and J gave up 2 bases; unmatched junction bases: 1. The CDR3 length is 13 residues. Germline V lookup: CDR1 DFQATT, CDR2 SNEGSKA (reference sequence). The CDR3 region has the DNA TGCAGTGCTAGAGAGCTAGCGGCCTACGAGCAGTACTTC. Its protein is CSARELAAYEQYF.

CDR3 amino acids: CSADLAGTYEQYF. CDR3 nucleotide sequence: TGCAGTGCTGATCTAGCGGGTACCTACGAGCAGTACTTC. The chain joins TRBV20-1 to TRBJ2-7, with TRBD2 identical over 8 bases. The germline V gene has CDR1 DFQATT and CDR2 SNEGSKA (reference sequence). The junction had 5 bases not matched to a gene; V was cut back by 5 bases and J by 2 bases. CDR3 length equals 13 residues.

This sequence joins TRBV7-2 and TRBJ1-2, with 9 bases fitting TRBD1. The length of the CDR3 is 15 residues. Germline assignment: CDR1 SGHTA and CDR2 FQGNSA. With 6 bases clipped from V and 2 bases from J, the junction kept 7 bases outside the gene matches. DNA of the CDR3: TGTGCCAGCAGGAGTACCGGGACAGGGAACTATGGCTACACCTTC. It is translated as CASRSTGTGNYGYTF.

This clonotype turned up a few times. V gene TRBV28 combines with J gene TRBJ2-7, with no clear D. V dropped 6 bases and J dropped 3 bases, with 12 bases sitting between them. Germline V gives CDR1 MDHEN, CDR2 SYDVKM. This CDR3 contains 13 residues. CDR3 sequence reads: CASRRRNSYEQYF. The CDR3 nucleotides read TGTGCCAGCAGACGCAGGAACAGCTACGAGCAGTACTTC.

The V and J genes are TRBV5-1 and TRBJ1-1; D remains ambiguous. The CDR3 contains 15 residues. The germline V and J ends were trimmed by 0 bases and 1 base, with 10 bases remaining between them. Germline values: CDR1 SGHRS, CDR2 YFSETQ. Here the CDR3 DNA reads TGCGCCAGCAGCTTGGCAGTAACAGAGAACACTGAAGCTTTCTTT. Its protein is CASSLAVTENTEAFF.

Here the CDR3 reads CSADNRDRGYNEQFF. The CDR3 nucleotides are TGCAGTGCTGATAACCGGGACAGGGGTTACAATGAGCAGTTCTTC. This chain links TRBV20-1 with TRBJ2-1; TRBD1 agrees at 10 bases. V lost 5 bases, J lost 4 bases, and 8 bases stayed unmatched. From germline, CDR1 is DFQATT and CDR2 SNEGSKA (reference sequence). The CDR3 covers 15 residues.

This clonotype was recorded many times. J is TRBJ2-1 and V is TRBV5-8; perhaps TRBD1 as D (5 bases). Trimming shortened V by 0 bases and J by 2 bases, and 9 bases separated the two germline ends. The germline V gene has CDR1 SGHTS and CDR2 YDEGEE. This CDR3 is built from 15 residues. The CDR3 coding sequence is TGTGCCAGCAGCTTGGCTCGCAGGGCCTACAATGAGCAGTTCTTC. It is translated as CASSLARRAYNEQFF.

The chain carries TRBV27 and TRBJ2-7, with 7 bases identical to TRBD2. CDR3 length: 15 residues. Germline V gene data show CDR1 as MNHEY and CDR2 as SMNVEV (reference sequence). V trimming: 1 base; J trimming: 0 bases; junction bases outside the gene matches: 3. The DNA of the CDR3 is TGTGCCAGCAGTTTATGGGGCGGGAGCTCCTACGAGCAGTACTTC. Protein: CASSLWGGSSYEQYF.

This clonotype was detected ten times or more. This chain uses TRBV6-1 with TRBJ2-1; D may be TRBD1 (5 bases). The germline V gene has CDR1 MNHNS and CDR2 SASEGT. Trimming shortened V by 2 bases and J by 9 bases, and 8 bases separated the two germline ends. This CDR3 is 12 amino acids long. CDR3 in amino acids: CASSEQGGEQFF. For the CDR3, the DNA is TGTGCCAGCAGTGAACAGGGTGGTGAGCAGTTCTTC.

This clonotype was seen repeatedly, ten times or more. CDR3 protein: CATSRDLSGSVEQFF. The CDR3 region has the DNA TGTGCCACCAGCAGAGATCTGAGCGGGAGTGTTGAGCAGTTCTTC. This chain joins TRBV15 and TRBJ2-1; 8 bases are shared with TRBD2. CDR3 size: 15 residues. The V gene's germline CDR1 is LNHNV and CDR2 YYDKDF (reference sequence). The trim removed 0 bases at V and 9 bases at J, leaving 7 bases unmatched.